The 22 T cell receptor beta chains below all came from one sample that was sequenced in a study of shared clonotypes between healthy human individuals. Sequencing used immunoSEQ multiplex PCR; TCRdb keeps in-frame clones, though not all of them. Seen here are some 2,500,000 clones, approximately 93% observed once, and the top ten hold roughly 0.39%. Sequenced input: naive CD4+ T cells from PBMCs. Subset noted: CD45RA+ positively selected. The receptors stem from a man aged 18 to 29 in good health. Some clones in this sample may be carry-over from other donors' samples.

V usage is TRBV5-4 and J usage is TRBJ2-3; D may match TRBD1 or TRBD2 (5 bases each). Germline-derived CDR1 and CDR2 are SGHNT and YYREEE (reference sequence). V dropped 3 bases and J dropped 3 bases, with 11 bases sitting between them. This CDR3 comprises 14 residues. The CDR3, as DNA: TGTGCCAGCAGCTCCCGGGACCAGACAGATACGCAGTATTTT. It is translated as CASSSRDQTDTQYF.

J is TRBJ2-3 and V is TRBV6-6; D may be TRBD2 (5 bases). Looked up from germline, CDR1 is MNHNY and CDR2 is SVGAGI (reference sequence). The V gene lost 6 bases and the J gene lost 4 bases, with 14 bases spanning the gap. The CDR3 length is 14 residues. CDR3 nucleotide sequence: TGTGCCAGCAGAAACCCTAGCAGCGCAGATACGCAGTATTTT. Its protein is CASRNPSSADTQYF.

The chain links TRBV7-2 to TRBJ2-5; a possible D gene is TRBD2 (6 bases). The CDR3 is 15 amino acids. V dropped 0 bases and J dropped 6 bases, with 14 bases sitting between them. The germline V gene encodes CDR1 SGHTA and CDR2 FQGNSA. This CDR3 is CASSLAEGQGQTQYF. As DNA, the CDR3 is TGTGCCAGCAGCTTAGCGGAGGGGCAGGGACAGACCCAGTACTTC.

The CDR3 loop is CASSVDREETQYF. The DNA for the CDR3 is TGTGCCAGCAGCGTAGACAGGGAAGAGACCCAGTACTTC. The rearrangement uses TRBV7-2 and TRBJ2-5, with TRBD1 matching 7 bases. This CDR3 contains 13 residues. V lost 5 bases to trimming and J lost 3 bases; unmatched junction nucleotides: 3. CDR1 is SGHTA and CDR2 is FQGNSA in the germline V gene.

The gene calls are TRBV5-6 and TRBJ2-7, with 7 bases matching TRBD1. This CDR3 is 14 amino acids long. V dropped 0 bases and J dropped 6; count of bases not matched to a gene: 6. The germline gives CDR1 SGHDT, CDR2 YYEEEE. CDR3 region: CASSLGAAGGEQYF. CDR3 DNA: TGTGCCAGCAGCTTGGGGGCGGCAGGGGGCGAGCAGTACTTC.

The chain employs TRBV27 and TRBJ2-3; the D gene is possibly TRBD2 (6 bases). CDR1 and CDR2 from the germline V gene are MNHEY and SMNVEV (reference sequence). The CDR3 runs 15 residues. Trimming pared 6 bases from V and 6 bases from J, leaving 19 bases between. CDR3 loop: CASRRDSTYRDTQYF. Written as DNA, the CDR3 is TGTGCCAGCAGACGGGACTCCACCTATCGGGATACGCAGTATTTT.

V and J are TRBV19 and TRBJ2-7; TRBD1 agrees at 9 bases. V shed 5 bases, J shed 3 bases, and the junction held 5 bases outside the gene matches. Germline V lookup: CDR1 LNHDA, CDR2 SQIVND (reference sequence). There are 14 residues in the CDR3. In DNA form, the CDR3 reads TGTGCCAGTAGTGCGGGACAGGGTAGCTACGAGCAGTACTTC. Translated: CASSAGQGSYEQYF. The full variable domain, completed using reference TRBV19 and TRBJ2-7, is DGGITQSPKYLFRKEGQNVTLSCEQNLNHDAMYWYRQDPGQGLRLIYYSQIVNDFQKGDIAEGYSVSREKKESFPLTVTSAQKNPTAFYLCASSAGQGSYEQYFGPGTRLTVT.

CDR3 amino acids: CASSLRGTEGGYTF. CDR3 nucleotides: TGTGCCAGCTCCCTGAGAGGGACTGAGGGGGGCTACACCTTC. The chain joins TRBV18 to TRBJ1-2; tentatively, D is TRBD1 (5 bases). Germline CDR1 reads KGHSH; CDR2 reads LQKENI. This CDR3 has 14 amino acids. V lost 6 bases, J lost 8 bases, and 19 bases lay in between.

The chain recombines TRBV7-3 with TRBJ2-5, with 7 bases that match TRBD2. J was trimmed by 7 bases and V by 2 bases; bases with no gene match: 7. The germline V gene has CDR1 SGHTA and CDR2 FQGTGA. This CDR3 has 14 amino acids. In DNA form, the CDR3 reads TGTGCCAGCAGCTTAGGGCGGGGGTCCCCGACCCAGTACTTC. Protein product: CASSLGRGSPTQYF.

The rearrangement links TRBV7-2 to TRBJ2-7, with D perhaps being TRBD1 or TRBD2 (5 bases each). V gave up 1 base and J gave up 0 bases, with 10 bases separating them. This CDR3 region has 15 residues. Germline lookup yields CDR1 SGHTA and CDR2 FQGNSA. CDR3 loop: CASSLVRGLSYEQYF. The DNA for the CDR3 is TGTGCCAGCAGCTTAGTTCGGGGCCTCTCCTACGAGCAGTACTTC.

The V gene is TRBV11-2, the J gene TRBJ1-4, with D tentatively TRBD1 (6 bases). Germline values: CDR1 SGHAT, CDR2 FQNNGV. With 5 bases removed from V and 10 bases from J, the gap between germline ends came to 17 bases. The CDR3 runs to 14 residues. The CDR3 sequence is CASSAGPKGGKLFF. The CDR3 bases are TGTGCCAGCAGCGCGGGACCCAAAGGGGGAAAACTGTTTTTT.

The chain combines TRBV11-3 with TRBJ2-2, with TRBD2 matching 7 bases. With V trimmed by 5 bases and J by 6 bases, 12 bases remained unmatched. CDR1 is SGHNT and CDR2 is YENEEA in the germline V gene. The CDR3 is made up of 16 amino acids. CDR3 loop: CASSPSGAGKAGELFF. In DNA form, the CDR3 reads TGTGCCAGCAGCCCCTCGGGAGCGGGAAAGGCCGGGGAGCTGTTTTTT.

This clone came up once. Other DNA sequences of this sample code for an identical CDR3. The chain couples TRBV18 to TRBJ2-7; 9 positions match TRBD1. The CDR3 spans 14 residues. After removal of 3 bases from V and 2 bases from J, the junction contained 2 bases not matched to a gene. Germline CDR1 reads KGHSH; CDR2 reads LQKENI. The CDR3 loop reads CASSPRQGAYEQYF. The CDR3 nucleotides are TGTGCCAGCTCACCCCGACAGGGGGCCTACGAGCAGTACTTC.

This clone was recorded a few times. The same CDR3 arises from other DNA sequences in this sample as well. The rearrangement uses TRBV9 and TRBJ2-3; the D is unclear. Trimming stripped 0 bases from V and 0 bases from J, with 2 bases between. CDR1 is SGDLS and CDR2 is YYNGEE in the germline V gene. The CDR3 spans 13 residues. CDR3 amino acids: CASSVGSTDTQYF. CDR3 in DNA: TGTGCCAGCAGCGTAGGCAGCACAGATACGCAGTATTTT.

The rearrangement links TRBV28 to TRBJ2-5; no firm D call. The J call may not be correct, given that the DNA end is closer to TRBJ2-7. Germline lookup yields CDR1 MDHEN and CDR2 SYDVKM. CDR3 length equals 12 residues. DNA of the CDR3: TGTGCCAGCAATTCGGTGGGCTACGAGCAGTACTTC. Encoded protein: CASNSVGYEQYF.

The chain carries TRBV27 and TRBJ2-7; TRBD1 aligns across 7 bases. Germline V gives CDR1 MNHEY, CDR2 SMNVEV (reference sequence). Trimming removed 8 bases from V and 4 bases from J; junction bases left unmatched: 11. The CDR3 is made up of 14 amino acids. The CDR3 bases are TGTGCCAGCCGCAGGACAGGACAAATTTACGAGCAGTACTTC. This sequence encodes CASRRTGQIYEQYF.

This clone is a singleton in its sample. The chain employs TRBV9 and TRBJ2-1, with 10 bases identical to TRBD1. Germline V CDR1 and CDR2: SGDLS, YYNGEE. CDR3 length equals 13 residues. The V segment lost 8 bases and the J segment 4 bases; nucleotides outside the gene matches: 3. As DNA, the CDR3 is TGTGCCAGTGGGACAGGGGCTTACAATGAGCAGTTCTTC. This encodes CASGTGAYNEQFF.

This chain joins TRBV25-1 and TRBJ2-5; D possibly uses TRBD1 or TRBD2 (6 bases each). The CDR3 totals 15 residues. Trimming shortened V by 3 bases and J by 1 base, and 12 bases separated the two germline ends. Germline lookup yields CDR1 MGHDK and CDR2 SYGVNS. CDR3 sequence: CASSEGGQFQETQYF. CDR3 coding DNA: TGTGCCAGCAGTGAGGGGGGCCAGTTCCAAGAGACCCAGTACTTC.

The CDR3 DNA follows: TGCGCCAGCAGCTTGGGACGGTCCAGCTCCTACGAGCAGTACTTC. Protein sequence: CASSLGRSSSYEQYF. The chain employs TRBV5-1 and TRBJ2-7; no definite D call. CDR3 length: 15 residues. Trimming stripped 0 bases from V and 0 bases from J, with 10 bases between. Germline CDR1 is SGHRS and CDR2 is YFSETQ.

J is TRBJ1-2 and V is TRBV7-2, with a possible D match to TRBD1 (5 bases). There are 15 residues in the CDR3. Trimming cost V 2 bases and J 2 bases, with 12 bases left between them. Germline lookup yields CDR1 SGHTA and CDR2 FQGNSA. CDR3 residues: CASSLKVGANYGYTF. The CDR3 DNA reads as TGTGCCAGCAGCTTAAAAGTCGGGGCCAACTATGGCTACACCTTC.

In DNA, the CDR3 is TGTGCCAGCAGCCAGGAGGGACAGGGGCAACAGTTCTTC. Protein product: CASSQEGQGQQFF. The V call is TRBV4-2, the J call TRBJ2-1; 10 bases are shared with TRBD1. With V trimmed by 3 bases and J by 13 bases, 6 bases remained unmatched. Germline V gene data show CDR1 as LGHNA and CDR2 as YNFKEQ. The CDR3 spans 13 residues.

The CDR3 protein is CASSPYRAVYGYTF. CDR3 nucleotides: TGTGCCAGCAGCCCCTACAGGGCGGTCTATGGCTACACCTTC. The V call is TRBV7-9, the J call TRBJ1-2; maybe TRBD1 (6 bases). Germline CDR1 reads SEHNR; CDR2 reads FQNEAQ (reference sequence). The CDR3 is made up of 14 amino acids. Trimming cost V 5 bases and J 4 bases, with 14 bases left between them. Full variable domain (missing parts from reference TRBV7-9 and TRBJ1-2): DTGVSQNPRHKITKRGQNVTFRCDPISEHNRLYWYRQTLGQGPEFLTYFQNEAQLEKSRLLSDRFSAERPKGSFSTLEIQRTEQGDSAMYLCASSPYRAVYGYTFGSGTRLTVV.